One T cell receptor beta chain is described in this entry. Its matching antigen is unknown. Looked up from germline, CDR1 is MNHNS and CDR2 is SASEGT. The V end was cut by 2 bases, the J end by 4 bases, with 11 bases between. This CDR3 comprises 14 residues. The data stem from a study of vaccination and CD4 T cells after COVID-19. The assay that was used to sequence DNA from cultured CD4+ T cells was the Oncomine TCR Beta short-read assay. Once CD4+ T cells had been cultured, genomic DNA was extracted from them. In TCRdb, the PCR reads were re-called with MiXCR into one record per CDR3 protein. The sample has 15,000 or so distinct CDR3 sequences; less than 75% are singletons. The treatment: 10-day PBMC culture with coronavirus spike peptide pools or control peptides (ViraFEST assay).

The genes are TRBV6-1 and TRBJ1-1; D is possibly TRBD1 (6 bases). The sequencing sample was made of CD4+ T cells from blood, cultured in vitro. The source of this sequence is a human donor who had recovered from COVID-19. CDR3 DNA sequence: TGTGCCAGCAGTGAACCAGGGGAAGGCACTGAAGCTTTCTTT. Amino acids: CASSEPGEGTEAFF.